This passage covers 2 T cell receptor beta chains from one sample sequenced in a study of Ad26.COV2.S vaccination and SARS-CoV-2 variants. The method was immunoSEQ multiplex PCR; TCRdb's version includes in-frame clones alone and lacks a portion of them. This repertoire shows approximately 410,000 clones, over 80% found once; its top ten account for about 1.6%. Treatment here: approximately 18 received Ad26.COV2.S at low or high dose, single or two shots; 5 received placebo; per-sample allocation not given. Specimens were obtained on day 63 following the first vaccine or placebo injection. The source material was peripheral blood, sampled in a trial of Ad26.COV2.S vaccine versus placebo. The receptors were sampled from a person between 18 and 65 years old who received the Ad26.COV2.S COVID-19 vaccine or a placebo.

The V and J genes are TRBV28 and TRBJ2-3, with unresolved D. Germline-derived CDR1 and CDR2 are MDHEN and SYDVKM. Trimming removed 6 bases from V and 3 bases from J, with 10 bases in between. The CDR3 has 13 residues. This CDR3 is CASSKSATDTQYF. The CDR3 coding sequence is TGTGCCAGCAGCAAGAGTGCAACAGATACGCAGTATTTT.

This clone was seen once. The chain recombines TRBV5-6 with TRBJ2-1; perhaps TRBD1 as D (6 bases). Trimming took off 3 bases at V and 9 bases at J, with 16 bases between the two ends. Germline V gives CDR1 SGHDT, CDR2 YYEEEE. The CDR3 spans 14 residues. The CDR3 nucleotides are TGTGCCAGCAGCTGGTCAGGGGTCGTCTCTGAGCAGTTCTTC. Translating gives CASSWSGVVSEQFF.